These 28 T cell receptor beta chains were sequenced from one sample in a study of CXCR3 chemokines and chemotherapy response in bladder cancer. TCRdb fed the PCR reads into MiXCR, producing one record per CDR3 protein. Seen here are about 8,100 distinct CDR3 sequences, roughly 13% observed once, and the top ten hold 16%. This material was acquired from a patient whose treatment included neoadjuvant chemotherapy. The receptors originated from a human donor with bladder cancer that responded to neoadjuvant chemotherapy.

This clonotype rates as medium-sized. This chain links TRBV7-2 with TRBJ2-3, with no clear D. The CDR3 extends over 11 amino acids. Trimming cost V 1 base and J 6 bases, with 2 bases left between them. Germline V gene lookup returns CDR1 SGHTA and CDR2 FQGNSA. The CDR3 spells CASSLEDTQYF. DNA for the CDR3: TGTGCCAGCAGCTTAGAGGATACGCAGTATTTT.

Judged by abundance, this clonotype is medium-sized. V gene TRBV19 combines with J gene TRBJ1-2, with TRBD1 identical over 10 bases. Trimming cost V 1 base and J 4 bases; bases outside gene matches: 0. Germline loops: CDR1 LNHDA, CDR2 SQIVND (reference sequence). This CDR3 contains 14 residues. The CDR3 region has the DNA TGTGCCAGTAGTATAGGGACAGGGGGCTATGGCTACACCTTC. Its protein product is CASSIGTGGYGYTF.

This clonotype was detected many times. This chain links TRBV6-1 with TRBJ1-5; D gene uncertain. This CDR3 comprises 15 residues. Germline lookup yields CDR1 MNHNS and CDR2 SASEGT. V was trimmed by 2 bases and J by 3 bases, leaving 11 bases between them. CDR3 nucleotides: TGTGCCAGCAGTGAAATGGTAGGGATCAATCAGCCCCAGCATTTT. Translated, it gives CASSEMVGINQPQHF.

This clonotype was seen repeatedly, ten times or more. This sequence joins TRBV12-3 or TRBV12-4 and TRBJ2-1, with TRBD2 matching 13 bases. The CDR3 sequence is 16 residues long. J was trimmed by 3 bases and V by 5 bases; bases with no gene match: 4. This CDR3 is CASSAGTSGDYNEQFF. The CDR3 nucleotides are TGTGCCAGCAGTGCCGGGACTAGCGGGGACTACAATGAGCAGTTCTTC.

This clonotype was found many times. V is TRBV19 and J is TRBJ2-7, with D maybe TRBD1 (7 bases). The ends were cut back, 6 bases at V and 6 bases at J, with 12 bases in the middle. CDR3 length equals 12 residues. The germline CDR1 and CDR2 sequences are LNHDA and SQIVND (reference sequence). The CDR3 sequence is CASSGQGGEQYF. Written as DNA, the CDR3 is TGTGCCAGTAGCGGGCAGGGGGGCGAGCAGTACTTC.

This clonotype came up many times. V gene TRBV6-6 combines with J gene TRBJ1-3; 8 bases are a match to TRBD1. Per germline, CDR1 MNHNY and CDR2 SVGAGI (reference sequence). Trimming at V came to 2 bases and at J to 7 bases, leaving 7 bases not matched to a gene. This CDR3 spans 15 amino acids. The CDR3 loop reads CASSYPGTGGNTIYF. The CDR3, as DNA: TGTGCCAGCAGTTACCCCGGGACAGGAGGCAACACCATATATTTT.

At least ten counts were recorded for this clonotype. The gene calls are TRBV7-9 and TRBJ2-3; 7 bases are shared with TRBD2. CDR1 and CDR2 (germline): SEHNR, FQNEAQ (reference sequence). V dropped 8 bases and J dropped 1; count of bases not matched to a gene: 3. The CDR3 spans 13 residues. CDR3 residues: CASLAEGTDTQYF. CDR3 sequence (DNA): TGTGCCAGCCTAGCGGAAGGCACAGATACGCAGTATTTT.

The J gene is TRBJ2-2, the V gene TRBV24-1; tentatively, D is TRBD1 (5 bases). V lost 5 bases and J 2 bases, leaving 14 bases between the germline ends. The CDR3 consists of 16 residues. The germline V gene has CDR1 KGHDR and CDR2 SFDVKD. The CDR3 DNA reads as TGTGCCACCAGTGCGAAGGGGCTAACCAACACCGGGGAGCTGTTTTTT. Translating gives CATSAKGLTNTGELFF.

This clonotype was picked up a small number of times. This rearrangement joins TRBV30 to TRBJ2-7; 9 nucleotides align to TRBD1. The CDR3 runs 12 residues. CDR1 and CDR2 (germline): GTSNPN, SVGIG (reference sequence). J gave up 3 bases and V 5 bases, and 2 bases lay outside the gene matches. This CDR3 is CAWGTGNYEQYF. The CDR3 nucleotides read TGTGCCTGGGGGACAGGGAACTACGAGCAGTACTTC.

This clonotype was counted ten times or more. The chain couples TRBV7-9 to TRBJ2-3; 8 nucleotides agree with TRBD2. The V gene's germline CDR1 is SEHNR and CDR2 FQNEAQ (reference sequence). This CDR3 has 14 residues. Germline trimming cut 5 bases from V and 2 bases from J; bases unmatched to any gene: 3. The CDR3 DNA is TGTGCCAGCAGCATTAGCGGGGTCACAGATACGCAGTATTTT. It encodes CASSISGVTDTQYF. The variable domain in full, with the rest retrieved from reference TRBV7-9 and TRBJ2-3, is DTGVSQNPRHKITKRGQNVTFRCDPISEHNRLYWYRQTLGQGPEFLTYFQNEAQLEKSRLLSDRFSAERPKGSFSTLEIQRTEQGDSAMYLCASSISGVTDTQYFGPGTRLTVL.

The chain uses TRBV6-5 and TRBJ1-6; D remains ambiguous. The CDR3 has 16 residues. CDR1 and CDR2 (germline): MNHEY, SVGAGI. V was trimmed by 0 bases and J by 10 bases, leaving 16 bases between them. This chain's CDR3 is CASSYSGIGIVSPLHF. In DNA, the CDR3 is TGTGCCAGCAGTTACTCGGGCATAGGGATTGTCTCACCCCTCCACTTT.

This clonotype showed up many times. The genes are TRBV5-6 and TRBJ2-4; TRBD1 aligns across 7 bases. Germline lookup yields CDR1 SGHDT and CDR2 YYEEEE. The length of the CDR3 is 13 residues. The junction had 6 bases not matched to a gene; V was cut back by 5 bases and J by 7 bases. This CDR3 reads CASSLNRGNIQYF. The CDR3 coding sequence is TGTGCCAGCAGTTTAAACAGGGGTAACATTCAGTACTTC.

This clonotype qualifies as medium-sized (0.01 to 0.1%). V and J are TRBV7-2 and TRBJ1-2, with D unresolved. Trimming removed 1 base at V and 0 bases at J, with 9 bases between. The CDR3 sequence is 15 residues long. Germline V gene lookup returns CDR1 SGHTA and CDR2 FQGNSA. The CDR3 reads CASSLGILSNYGYTF. The CDR3 nucleotides read TGTGCCAGCAGCTTAGGGATACTTTCTAACTATGGCTACACCTTC.

In its sample, this clonotype was seen many times. The chain employs TRBV7-9 and TRBJ1-1, with 10 bases matching TRBD1. The length of the CDR3 is 15 residues. Germline V gene data show CDR1 as SEHNR and CDR2 as FQNEAQ (reference sequence). The junction had 6 bases not matched to a gene; V was cut back by 5 bases and J by 3 bases. The CDR3 sequence: CASSPPGTGDTEAFF. The CDR3 DNA sequence: TGTGCCAGCAGCCCCCCCGGGACAGGGGACACTGAAGCTTTCTTT.

This clonotype was observed at least ten times. J is TRBJ2-7 and V is TRBV6-5; possible D gene TRBD1, 6 bases. Deletions cut 4 bases from V and 5 bases from J, with 15 bases between. The germline V gene encodes CDR1 MNHEY and CDR2 SVGAGI. CDR3 length: 14 residues. The CDR3 sequence is CASSWGHRVNEQYF. CDR3 nucleotides: TGTGCCAGCAGTTGGGGACATCGGGTCAACGAGCAGTACTTC.

This clonotype was seen at least ten times. The CDR3 loop is CASSTPSGSVETQYF. In DNA form, the CDR3 reads TGTGCCAGCAGTACTCCTAGCGGGTCGGTGGAGACCCAGTACTTC. This chain joins TRBV6-6 and TRBJ2-5; 8 positions match TRBD2. CDR1 is MNHNY, CDR2 SVGAGI, per germline (reference sequence). CDR3 length: 15 residues. V shed 5 bases, J shed 5 bases, and the junction held 10 bases outside the gene matches.

The table lists this clonotype with many counts. V is TRBV9 and J is TRBJ1-4; tentatively, D is TRBD1 (6 bases). With 0 bases removed from V and 1 base from J, the gap between germline ends came to 7 bases. Germline assignment: CDR1 SGDLS and CDR2 YYNGEE. The CDR3 length is 15 residues. The CDR3 loop is CASSVAGVTNEKLFF. The CDR3 nucleotides read TGTGCCAGCAGCGTAGCAGGGGTAACTAATGAAAAACTGTTTTTT.

This clonotype was counted many times. This chain links TRBV7-2 with TRBJ2-5; D is ambiguous. This CDR3 has 12 amino acids. The V end was cut by 6 bases, the J end by 4 bases, with 9 bases between. Germline values: CDR1 SGHTA, CDR2 FQGNSA. The DNA for the CDR3 is TGTGCCAGCAGTTTACAGAGAGAGACCCAGTACTTC. This encodes CASSLQRETQYF.

In this sample, this clonotype is medium-sized. The V call is TRBV6-1, the J call TRBJ2-5, with 8 bases identical to TRBD2. Germline trimming cut 3 bases from V and 4 bases from J; bases unmatched to any gene: 10. There are 16 residues in the CDR3. Germline CDR1 MNHNS, CDR2 SASEGT. DNA of the CDR3: TGTGCCAGCAGTGAGCTTGGTTTCAGCGGGGGAGAGACCCAGTACTTC. It yields the protein CASSELGFSGGETQYF.

This clonotype was detected only a few times. The chain uses TRBV30 and TRBJ2-4, with 7 bases aligning to TRBD1. The CDR3 has 18 amino acids. The germline gives CDR1 GTSNPN, CDR2 SVGIG (reference sequence). V gave up 0 bases and J gave up 0 bases; unmatched junction bases: 11. This CDR3 is CAWSVWTGYERAKNIQYF. DNA for the CDR3: TGTGCCTGGAGTGTATGGACAGGATACGAGCGAGCCAAAAACATTCAGTACTTC.

This clonotype is categorized as medium-sized. CDR3 bases: TGTGCCAGCAGCTACGGACGCGTTGATAATTCACCCCTCCACTTT. Its protein is CASSYGRVDNSPLHF. The V call is TRBV7-2, the J call TRBJ1-6; D is undetermined. Germline V gene sequence: CDR1 SGHTA, CDR2 FQGNSA. This CDR3 contains 15 residues. Between the trimmed V and J ends, which lost 4 bases and 5 bases, there was a span of 12 bases.

The chain links TRBV15 to TRBJ2-1, with 8 bases that match TRBD2. Germline values: CDR1 LNHNV, CDR2 YYDKDF (reference sequence). The CDR3 spans 15 residues. Trimming removed 3 bases from V and 6 bases from J; junction bases left unmatched: 7. CDR3 sequence: CATSSPQRGLNEQFF. The CDR3 region has the DNA TGTGCCACCAGCAGTCCCCAGCGGGGGCTCAATGAGCAGTTCTTC.

This chain links TRBV20-1 with TRBJ2-7; D possibly corresponds to TRBD1 (6 bases). CDR1 is DFQATT and CDR2 is SNEGSKA in the germline V gene (reference sequence). The CDR3 length is 15 residues. V shed 5 bases and J shed 4 bases, with 21 bases lying between them. The CDR3, as DNA: TGCAGTGCTCCCAAGACAGGAGCCCTGTCTTACGAGCAGTACTTC. Protein sequence: CSAPKTGALSYEQYF.

This clonotype has a count of ten or more. The chain joins TRBV6-2 or TRBV6-3 to TRBJ2-7; D remains unclear. Germline lookup yields CDR1 MNHEY and CDR2 SVGEGT. The CDR3 extends over 12 amino acids. V was cut by 3 bases and J by 7 bases, with 10 bases left in between. CDR3 DNA: TGTGCCAGCAGTTATTCGAACGGGGAGCAGTACTTC. It encodes CASSYSNGEQYF.

This clonotype is labeled medium-sized. This sequence joins TRBV7-9 and TRBJ2-3; 11 bases map to TRBD2. Trimming cost V 5 bases and J 4 bases; bases outside gene matches: 5. Per germline, CDR1 SEHNR and CDR2 FQNEAQ (reference sequence). The CDR3 extends over 15 amino acids. The CDR3, as DNA: TGTGCCAGCAGCGAAGGGACTAGCGGAGCAGATACGCAGTATTTT. It translates to CASSEGTSGADTQYF. Filled out from reference TRBV7-9 and TRBJ2-3, the complete variable domain reads DTGVSQNPRHKITKRGQNVTFRCDPISEHNRLYWYRQTLGQGPEFLTYFQNEAQLEKSRLLSDRFSAERPKGSFSTLEIQRTEQGDSAMYLCASSEGTSGADTQYFGPGTRLTVL.

This clonotype is classed as medium-sized. The chain links TRBV6-6 to TRBJ2-7, with 8 bases fitting TRBD1. The CDR3 spans 14 residues. V was clipped by 6 bases and J by 2 bases; unmatched bases: 6. CDR1 is MNHNY, CDR2 SVGAGI, per germline (reference sequence). The CDR3 sequence is CASRKTGEAYEQYF. The DNA for the CDR3 is TGTGCCAGCAGAAAGACAGGGGAAGCCTACGAGCAGTACTTC.

V and J are TRBV30 and TRBJ1-2, with 9 bases aligning to TRBD1. The germline gives CDR1 GTSNPN, CDR2 SVGIG (reference sequence). Losses at the gene ends were 3 bases for V and 4 bases for J; bases not matched to a gene: 6. The CDR3 loop spans 14 amino acids. The DNA for the CDR3 is TGTGCCTGGAGGGGGGACAGGGCCCTCTATGGCTACACCTTC. Protein product: CAWRGDRALYGYTF.

This clonotype was detected ten times or more. This rearrangement joins TRBV5-5 to TRBJ1-1, with TRBD1 matching 9 bases. The V and J ends lost 2 bases and 3 bases, in that order; junction bases with no gene match: 5. CDR3 length: 15 amino acids. Germline V gene data show CDR1 as SGHKS and CDR2 as YYEKEE (reference sequence). CDR3 DNA: TGTGCCAGCAGCTTTACTGGGACAGGGTACACTGAAGCTTTCTTT. Translating it yields CASSFTGTGYTEAFF.